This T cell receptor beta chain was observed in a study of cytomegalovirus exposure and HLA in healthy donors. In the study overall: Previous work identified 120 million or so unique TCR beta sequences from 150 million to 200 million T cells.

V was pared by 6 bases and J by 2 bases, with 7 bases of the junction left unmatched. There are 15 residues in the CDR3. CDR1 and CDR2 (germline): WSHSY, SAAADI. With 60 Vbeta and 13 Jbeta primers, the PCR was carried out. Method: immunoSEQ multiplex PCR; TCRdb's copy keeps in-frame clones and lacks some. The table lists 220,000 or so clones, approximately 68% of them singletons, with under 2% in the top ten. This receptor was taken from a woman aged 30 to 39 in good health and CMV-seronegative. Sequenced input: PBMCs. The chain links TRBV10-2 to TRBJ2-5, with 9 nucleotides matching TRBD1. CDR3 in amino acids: CASRGTGGPQETQYF. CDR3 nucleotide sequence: TGCGCCAGCAGGGGAACAGGGGGCCCACAAGAGACCCAGTACTTC.